A selection of T cell receptor beta chains follows, all from one sample in a study of T cell responses to AZD1222 COVID-19 vaccine. Produced via immunoSEQ multiplex PCR; TCRdb's table is partial and in-frame only. The data show about 110,000 clones, roughly 92% seen once. This material consisted of peripheral blood, taken on day 0 of AZD1222 vaccination. These receptor sequences come from an adult in good health. CDR3s include the opening cysteine and the closing phenylalanine or tryptophan. The D gene is left open where the match is weak. A clone size is listed for some rows: how often the clone was seen (once, few, many), or a class if it is expanded.

v_call,d_call,j_call,clone_size,cdr3_nt,cdr3_aa
TRBV10-3,TRBD1,TRBJ2-7,-,TGTGCCATCAGTGAGGGAAGACAGGGGCCTTCCTACGAGCAGTACTTC,CAISEGRQGPSYEQYF
TRBV28,-,TRBJ1-4,once,TGTGCCAGCAGTTTCAGGCCCAGGAATGAAAAACTGTTTTTT,CASSFRPRNEKLFF
TRBV7-9,-,TRBJ2-7,-,TGTGCCAGCAGCATAGGCAGGGCCGGCTACGAGCAGTACTTC,CASSIGRAGYEQYF
TRBV3-1/TRBV3-2,-,TRBJ2-6,few,TGTGCCAGCAGCCTCCTCGGGGCCAACGTCCTGACTTTC,CASSLLGANVLTF
TRBV19,TRBD1,TRBJ1-2,-,TGTGCCAGTAGTATCCAAGGACAGGGGAGAATGGGCTATGGCTACACCTTC,CASSIQGQGRMGYGYTF
TRBV3-1/TRBV3-2,TRBD1,TRBJ2-3,once,TGTGCCAGCAGCCTAGGGGACAGGGGAACAGATACGCAGTATTTT,CASSLGDRGTDTQYF
TRBV6-5,-,TRBJ2-7,-,TGTGCCAGCAGTTATGGGAAATCCTACGAGCAGTACTTC,CASSYGKSYEQYF
TRBV4-2,-,TRBJ1-1,-,TGTGCCAGCAGCCAAGGAGGCCTCACTGAAGCTTTCTTT,CASSQGGLTEAFF
TRBV5-6,-,TRBJ1-2,-,TGTGCCAGCAGCGCGATATATGGCTACACCTTC,CASSAIYGYTF
TRBV5-1,TRBD1,TRBJ2-7,-,TGCGCCAGCAACTTGCTCGGACAGGGGAACTACGAGCAGTACTTC,CASNLLGQGNYEQYF
TRBV19,-,TRBJ2-2,-,TGTGCCAGTAGTATAGCGGCCAGCGCGAACACCGGGGAGCTGTTTTTT,CASSIAASANTGELFF
TRBV10-2,-,TRBJ1-2,-,TGCGCCAGCAGTGAGTCGCCTGGGCACTATGGCTACACCTTC,CASSESPGHYGYTF
TRBV6-5,TRBD1,TRBJ1-2,-,TGTGCCAGCAGTCCTCGGGACAGTTATGGCTACACCTTC,CASSPRDSYGYTF
TRBV11-3,-,TRBJ1-1,-,TGTGCCAGCCAATCCAGGGTAAACACTGAAGCTTTCTTT,CASQSRVNTEAFF
TRBV9,TRBD1,TRBJ1-2,few,TGTGCCAGCAGCGTAGGGGGACAGGGGGCCGGCTATGGCTACACCTTC,CASSVGGQGAGYGYTF
TRBV19,TRBD1,TRBJ1-1,-,TGTGCCAGTAGAAGGACAGGGAGGAACACTGAAGCTTTCTTT,CASRRTGRNTEAFF
TRBV7-8,TRBD1,TRBJ1-1,-,TGTGCCAGCAGCCCCCAGGGGGCGCGGGCTGAAGCTTTCTTT,CASSPQGARAEAFF
TRBV7-9,-,TRBJ1-4,few,TGTGCCAGCAGCTTCTCAGGGAATGAAAAACTGTTTTTT,CASSFSGNEKLFF
TRBV6-5,-,TRBJ1-3,-,TGTGCCAGCAGTCCTTCTAAAAACACCATATATTTT,CASSPSKNTIYF
TRBV6-5,-,TRBJ1-6,-,TGTGCCAGCAGTTCGGACAGATATACTGGTTCACCCCTCCACTTT,CASSSDRYTGSPLHF
TRBV7-9,TRBD1,TRBJ2-2,once,TGTGCCAGCAGCCGAGACAGGGGGCCCAGGGAGCTGTTTTTT,CASSRDRGPRELFF
TRBV2,TRBD1,TRBJ1-4,-,TGTGCCAGCAGTGGACAGGGAAGGGAAAAACTGTTTTTT,CASSGQGREKLFF
TRBV7-2,-,TRBJ1-5,-,TGTGCCAGCAGCCTCCAGGGGAGCAGCAATCAGCCCCAGCATTTT,CASSLQGSSNQPQHF
TRBV28,-,TRBJ1-1,-,TGTGCCAGCAGTTCGCCGGCGCGAGGCAACCGATTCACTGAAGCTTTCTTT,CASSSPARGNRFTEAFF
TRBV12-3/TRBV12-4,-,TRBJ1-5,-,TGTGCCAGCAGTTTAGCAATCAGCCCCCAGCATTTT,CASSLAISPQHF
TRBV4-1,-,TRBJ1-5,-,TGCGCCAGCAGCCAGGCTGGGGTTTCGGGGCTGAGCAATCAGCCCCAGCATTTT,CASSQAGVSGLSNQPQHF
TRBV12-3/TRBV12-4,-,TRBJ2-7,-,TGTGCCAGCAGTTTAGTACAGGGAGTACTGTACTTC,CASSLVQGVLYF
TRBV4-1,TRBD1,TRBJ1-1,-,TGCGCCAGCAGCCAGCCGAGACAGGGAGGGGGCACTGAAGCTTTCTTT,CASSQPRQGGGTEAFF
TRBV28,-,TRBJ1-2,once,TGTGCCAGCAGTTCAGGGGACTATGGCTACACCTTC,CASSSGDYGYTF
TRBV9,-,TRBJ1-4,once,TGTGCCAGCAGCGTAGGTGGCCCTGCGGCAAAACTGTTTTTT,CASSVGGPAAKLFF
TRBV28,-,TRBJ1-6,-,TGTGCCAGCGCTCCGGCCTATAATTCACCCCTCCACTTT,CASAPAYNSPLHF
TRBV3-1/TRBV3-2,-,TRBJ2-7,-,TGTGCCAGCAGCCTGCCGGGTGGAGGCTCCTACGAGCAGTACTTC,CASSLPGGGSYEQYF
TRBV20-1,-,TRBJ1-3,-,TGCAGTGCAAAAAGGGACACCATATATTTT,CSAKRDTIYF
TRBV5-1,TRBD1,TRBJ2-5,-,TGCGCCAGCAGCTGGGGACAGGAGGTACAGACCCAGTACTTC,CASSWGQEVQTQYF
TRBV3-1/TRBV3-2,TRBD1,TRBJ1-1,-,TGTGCCAGCAGCCAGACGGGGACAGGGAGCACTGAAGCTTTCTTT,CASSQTGTGSTEAFF
TRBV24-1,TRBD2,TRBJ2-1,-,TGTGCCACCAGTGTAACTAGCGGGAGAAACAATGAGCAGTTCTTC,CATSVTSGRNNEQFF
TRBV2,-,TRBJ1-5,-,TGTGCCAGCAGTGGACAGTATCCCAGTCAGCCCCAGCATTTT,CASSGQYPSQPQHF
TRBV24-1,-,TRBJ1-1,-,TGTGCCACCAGTGATTCCTCAGGGAGTTCTGAAGCTTTCTTT,CATSDSSGSSEAFF
TRBV2,-,TRBJ2-1,-,TGTGCCAGCAGTGGGGGGTCTGGGAATGAGCAGTTCTTC,CASSGGSGNEQFF
TRBV11-3,TRBD1,TRBJ2-2,-,TGTGCCAGCAGCCGCCGGACAGGGAAAGGTCCCGGGGAGCTGTTTTTT,CASSRRTGKGPGELFF
TRBV6-1,-,TRBJ1-5,-,TGTGCCAGCAGTGAATCCCTACAGGCGAAAGAGCCCCAGCATTTT,CASSESLQAKEPQHF
TRBV2,-,TRBJ1-2,-,TGTGCCAGCAGTGAGGTGGGCTATGGCTACACCTTC,CASSEVGYGYTF
TRBV5-1,TRBD1,TRBJ2-3,-,TGCGCCAGCAGCTCTGAGGACAGGGGAACAGATACGCAGTATTTT,CASSSEDRGTDTQYF
TRBV27,-,TRBJ2-3,once,TGTGCCAGCAGGAAACCAGCCACAGATACGCAGTATTTT,CASRKPATDTQYF
TRBV5-5,-,TRBJ1-5,-,TGTGCCAGCAGCCTGGGGTCCAGGGAGGGCAATCAGCCCCAGCATTTT,CASSLGSREGNQPQHF
TRBV3-1/TRBV3-2,-,TRBJ2-3,few,TGTGCCAGCAGCTCTCGGGGGGCCATAGCAGATACGCAGTATTTT,CASSSRGAIADTQYF
TRBV5-1,TRBD2,TRBJ2-3,-,TGCGCCAGCAGCCCAGCGGGGTCATACACAGATACGCAGTATTTT,CASSPAGSYTDTQYF
TRBV7-9,TRBD1,TRBJ1-3,-,TGTGCCAGCAGCTCGGGACAGGGGCTAGGAAACACCATATATTTT,CASSSGQGLGNTIYF
TRBV23-1,TRBD1,TRBJ1-2,-,TGCGCCAGCAGTCAAACGGTCGACAGGGACTATGGCTACACCTTC,CASSQTVDRDYGYTF
TRBV7-3,-,TRBJ1-4,-,TGTGCCAGCAGCCTAACCGGGGAAATTAATGAAAAACTGTTTTTT,CASSLTGEINEKLFF
TRBV4-1,TRBD1,TRBJ1-1,-,TGCGCCAGCAGCCTTCTACTCAGGGGGCAGAACACTGAAGCTTTCTTT,CASSLLLRGQNTEAFF
TRBV3-1/TRBV3-2,TRBD2,TRBJ2-1,-,TGTGCCAGCAGCCGTAGTAGCGGGGGAAACAATGAGCAGTTCTTC,CASSRSSGGNNEQFF
TRBV19,-,TRBJ2-3,-,TGTGCCAGTAGTATCTTCAGGGATAGCACAGATACGCAGTATTTT,CASSIFRDSTDTQYF
TRBV28,TRBD1,TRBJ1-5,-,TGTGCCAGCAGTGGGGACAGGGGGACCAGGCCCCCGATAAGCAATCAGCCCCAGCATTTT,CASSGDRGTRPPISNQPQHF
TRBV6-1,TRBD1,TRBJ2-5,-,TGTGCCAGCAGTGACATCTGGGGACCGACAGGGACCCCTCCAGGGACCCAGTACTTC,CASSDIWGPTGTPPGTQYF
TRBV5-8,-,TRBJ2-7,-,TGTGCCGGGCGTATGATCGAGCAGTACTTC,CAGRMIEQYF
TRBV10-1,TRBD1,TRBJ1-1,-,TGCGCCAGCAGAGCTGGGGGACAGGGGAACACTGAAGCTTTCTTT,CASRAGGQGNTEAFF
TRBV3-1/TRBV3-2,-,TRBJ2-5,-,TGTGCCAGCAGCCCATTGACAATGGGGGGTGGAAAGACCCAGTACTTC,CASSPLTMGGGKTQYF